The 11 T cell receptor beta chains in this list originate from one sample, sequenced in a study of blood T cells in healthy people across ages. Using a J-beta primer mix together with a sample-barcoded 5' primer, a second PCR was run for roughly 7 to 12 cycles. Via MiXCR, TCRdb re-called the 5' RACE reads, giving one row per CDR3 protein. The sample has 1.5 million to 2 million distinct CDR3 sequences; roughly 27% are singletons. Sequences were obtained from blood. These receptors were obtained from a woman in her thirties in good health.

V and J are TRBV11-2 and TRBJ2-1; D is unresolved. Between the trimmed V and J ends, which lost 0 bases and 9 bases, there was a span of 9 bases. The CDR3 runs to 13 residues. The germline CDR1 and CDR2 sequences are SGHAT and FQNNGV. In nucleotides, the CDR3 is TGTGCCAGCAGCTTAGATCGGAAGATTGAGCAGTTCTTC. Translation: CASSLDRKIEQFF.

In DNA form, the CDR3 reads TGTGCCAGCAGACCGGACAGGTCTAACTATGGCTACACCTTC. Its translation: CASRPDRSNYGYTF. The gene calls are TRBV28 and TRBJ1-2, with TRBD1 identical over 7 bases. V lost 6 bases, J lost 0 bases, and 4 bases stayed unmatched. Germline V CDR1 and CDR2: MDHEN, SYDVKM. This CDR3 is built from 14 residues.

The rearrangement joins TRBV6-6 to TRBJ2-7; D assignment may be TRBD1 or TRBD2 (5 bases each). The germline V gene encodes CDR1 MNHNY and CDR2 SVGAGI (reference sequence). Trimming took 5 bases from V and 3 from J, leaving 17 bases between them. The CDR3 covers 15 residues. CDR3 in DNA: TGTGCCAGCAGTCACCCGTCCGGGACCCACTACGAGCAGTACTTC. Its protein product is CASSHPSGTHYEQYF.

This chain uses TRBV24-1 with TRBJ2-1; the D gene is possibly TRBD1 (5 bases). CDR3 size: 16 residues. From germline, CDR1 is KGHDR and CDR2 SFDVKD. V was pared by 5 bases and J by 0 bases, with 13 bases between. CDR3 in amino acids: CATSAGHFGSYNEQFF. The CDR3 DNA reads TGTGCCACCAGTGCCGGACACTTTGGCTCCTACAATGAGCAGTTCTTC.

This clonotype was detected only a few times. The chain has TRBV29-1 and TRBJ1-5, with 10 nucleotides matching TRBD1. V shed 3 bases, J shed 7 bases, and the junction held 6 bases outside the gene matches. Germline CDR1 is SQVTM and CDR2 is ANQGSEA. The CDR3 covers 14 residues. This CDR3 is CSVEGTGAGQPQHF. In DNA form, the CDR3 reads TGCAGCGTTGAGGGGACAGGGGCAGGGCAGCCCCAGCATTTT.

About this clonotype: This may be a read error: a much more frequent sequence differs by one nucleotide. The chain carries TRBV2 and TRBJ2-5, with 7 bases fitting TRBD2. The CDR3 is 14 residues long. Trimming removed 11 bases from V and 9 bases from J; junction bases left unmatched: 18. CDR1 and CDR2 (germline): SNHLY, FYNNEI. The CDR3 region is CAALSWGTSDPQYF. CDR3 nucleotides: TGTGCCGCTCTCTCCTGGGGAACTAGCGATCCCCAGTACTTC.

The rearrangement links TRBV7-2 to TRBJ2-7; TRBD2 matches 15 bases. The germline V gene encodes CDR1 SGHTA and CDR2 FQGNSA. Unmatched junction bases numbered 11, after V lost 4 bases and J lost 1 base. CDR3 size: 19 residues. CDR3 in amino acids: CASSSRTSGRALLSYEQYF. The CDR3 nucleotides are TGTGCCAGCAGCTCTAGGACTAGCGGGAGGGCCCTTCTTTCCTACGAGCAGTACTTC. Using reference TRBV7-2 and TRBJ2-7 for the parts outside the CDR3, the full variable domain is GAGVSQSPSNKVTEKGKDVELRCDPISGHTALYWYRQSLGQGLEFLIYFQGNSAPDKSGLPSDRFSAERTGGSVSTLTIQRTQQEDSAVYLCASSSRTSGRALLSYEQYFGPGTRLTVT.

The chain joins TRBV4-3 to TRBJ1-4, with TRBD1 as a possible D gene (5 bases). V lost 0 bases to trimming and J lost 5 bases, with 10 bases between them. The germline CDR1 and CDR2 sequences are LGHNA and YSLEER. This CDR3 contains 15 residues. CDR3 bases: TGCGCCAGCAGCCAAGATCAGGGAAACAATGAAAAACTGTTTTTT. This encodes CASSQDQGNNEKLFF.

The CDR3 DNA sequence: TGCGCCAGCAGCTTGAAGGACGGAACTAATGAAAAACTGTTTTTT. Translation gives CASSLKDGTNEKLFF. The rearrangement joins TRBV5-1 to TRBJ1-4; no clear D gene. Germline CDR1 is SGHRS and CDR2 is YFSETQ. The CDR3 contains 15 residues. V lost 1 base, J lost 1 base, and 8 bases lay in between. Full variable domain (outside the CDR3, taken from reference TRBV5-1 and TRBJ1-4): KAGVTQTPRYLIKTRGQQVTLSCSPISGHRSVSWYQQTPGQGLQFLFEYFSETQRNKGNFPGRFSGRQFSNSRSEMNVSTLELGDSALYLCASSLKDGTNEKLFFGSGTQLSVL.

This clonotype was picked up many times. V gene TRBV6-5 combines with J gene TRBJ1-2; TRBD1 might be the D (5 bases). The CDR3 contains 14 residues. CDR1 is MNHEY and CDR2 is SVGAGI in the germline V gene. Deletions cut 6 bases from V and 3 bases from J, with 14 bases between. CDR3: CASSLSVGDYGYTF. Here the CDR3 DNA reads TGTGCCAGCAGCCTCTCGGTAGGGGACTATGGCTACACCTTC.

This sequence joins TRBV14 and TRBJ2-6, with TRBD1 as a possible D gene (6 bases). CDR1 is SGHDN, CDR2 FVKESK, per germline. Trimming took off 0 bases at V and 0 bases at J, with 9 bases between the two ends. CDR3 length: 17 residues. CDR3 region: CASSQEGQISGANVLTF. Here the CDR3 DNA reads TGTGCCAGCAGCCAAGAGGGACAAATCTCTGGGGCCAACGTCCTGACTTTC.